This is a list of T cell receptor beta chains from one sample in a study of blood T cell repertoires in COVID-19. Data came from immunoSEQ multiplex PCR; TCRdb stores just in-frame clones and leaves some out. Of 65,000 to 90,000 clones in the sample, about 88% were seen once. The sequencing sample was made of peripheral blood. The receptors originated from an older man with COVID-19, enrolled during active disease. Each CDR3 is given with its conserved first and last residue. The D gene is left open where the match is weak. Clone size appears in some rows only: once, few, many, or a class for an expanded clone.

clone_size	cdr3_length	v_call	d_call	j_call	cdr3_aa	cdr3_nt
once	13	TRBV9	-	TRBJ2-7	CASSVEGTNEQYF	TGTGCCAGCAGCGTAGAAGGGACAAACGAGCAGTACTTC
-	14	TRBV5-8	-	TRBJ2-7	CASSLAGDFYEQYF	TGTGCCAGCAGCTTGGCGGGGGACTTCTACGAGCAGTACTTC
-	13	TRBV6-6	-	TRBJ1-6	CASKALEATPLHF	TGTGCCAGCAAGGCCCTCGAGGCGACACCCCTCCACTTT
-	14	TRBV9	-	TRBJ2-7	CASSDTGSSDEQYF	TGTGCCAGCAGCGATACAGGAAGCTCGGACGAGCAGTACTTC
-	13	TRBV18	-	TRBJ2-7	CASSPIQGGEQYF	TGTGCCAGCTCACCGATACAGGGCGGCGAGCAGTACTTC
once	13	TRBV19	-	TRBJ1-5	CASSPGQGQPQHF	TGTGCCAGTAGTCCGGGTCAGGGGCAGCCCCAGCATTTT
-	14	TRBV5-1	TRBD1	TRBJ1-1	CATKNTGGNTEAFF	TGCGCCACCAAGAATACAGGGGGGAACACTGAAGCTTTCTTT
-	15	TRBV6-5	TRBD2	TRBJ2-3	CASTLGGAGTDTQYF	TGTGCCAGCACCCTCGGGGGGGCCGGCACAGATACGCAGTATTTT
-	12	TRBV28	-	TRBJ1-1	CASSNRATEAFF	TGTGCCAGCAGTAACAGGGCCACTGAAGCTTTCTTT
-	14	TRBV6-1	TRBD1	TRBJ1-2	CASSERDRAYGYTF	TGTGCCAGCAGTGAGAGGGACAGAGCCTATGGCTACACCTTC
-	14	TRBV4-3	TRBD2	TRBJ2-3	CASSRGGASDTQYF	TGCGCCAGCAGCCGCGGGGGGGCCTCAGATACGCAGTATTTT
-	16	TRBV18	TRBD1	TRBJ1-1	CASSPLSGQVNTEAFF	TGTGCCAGCTCACCACTGTCGGGACAGGTGAACACTGAAGCTTTCTTT
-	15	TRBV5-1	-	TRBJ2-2	CASSPGQTFTGELFF	TGCGCCAGCAGCCCTGGACAGACTTTCACCGGGGAGCTGTTTTTT
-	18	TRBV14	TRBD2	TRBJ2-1	CASSHIGRGGGSYNEQFF	TGTGCCAGCAGCCACATAGGGAGGGGCGGGGGCTCCTACAATGAGCAGTTCTTC